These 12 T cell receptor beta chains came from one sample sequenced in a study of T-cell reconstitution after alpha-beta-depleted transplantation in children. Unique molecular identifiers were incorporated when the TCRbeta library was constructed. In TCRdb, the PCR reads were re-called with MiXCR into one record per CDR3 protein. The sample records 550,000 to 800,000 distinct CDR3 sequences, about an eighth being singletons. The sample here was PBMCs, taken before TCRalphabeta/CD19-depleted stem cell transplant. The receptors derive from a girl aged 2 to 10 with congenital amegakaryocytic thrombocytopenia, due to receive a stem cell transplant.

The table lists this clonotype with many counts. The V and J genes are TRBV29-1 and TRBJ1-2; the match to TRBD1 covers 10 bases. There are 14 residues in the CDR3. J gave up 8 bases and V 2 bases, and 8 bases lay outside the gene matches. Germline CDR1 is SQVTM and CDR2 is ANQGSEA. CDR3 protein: CSVEPGQGLGGYTF. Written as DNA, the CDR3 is TGCAGCGTTGAACCGGGACAGGGGTTGGGCGGCTACACCTTC.

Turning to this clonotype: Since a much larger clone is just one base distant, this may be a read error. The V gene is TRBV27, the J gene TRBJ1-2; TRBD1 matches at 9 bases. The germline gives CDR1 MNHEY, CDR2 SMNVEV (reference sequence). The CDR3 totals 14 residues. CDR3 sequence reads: CASSANRGQYGDTF. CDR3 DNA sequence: TGTGCCAGCTCGGCGAACAGGGGGCAATATGGCGACACCTTC.

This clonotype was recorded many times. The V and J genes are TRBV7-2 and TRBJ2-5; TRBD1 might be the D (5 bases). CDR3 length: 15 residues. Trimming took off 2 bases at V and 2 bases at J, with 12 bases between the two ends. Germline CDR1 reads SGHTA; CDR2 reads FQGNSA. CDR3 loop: CASSLSNYRQETQYF. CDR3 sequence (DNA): TGTGCCAGCAGCTTATCCAACTACAGGCAAGAGACCCAGTACTTC.

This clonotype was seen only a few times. In nucleotides, the CDR3 is TGCAGTGCTAGAGATGTGGCCGGAGAGGGCACAGATACGCAGTATTTT. This translates into CSARDVAGEGTDTQYF. The chain joins TRBV20-1 to TRBJ2-3, with no clear D. This CDR3 region has 16 residues. The V end lost 0 bases, the J end lost 1 base, and 14 bases lay between the germline ends. The germline gives CDR1 DFQATT, CDR2 SNEGSKA (reference sequence).

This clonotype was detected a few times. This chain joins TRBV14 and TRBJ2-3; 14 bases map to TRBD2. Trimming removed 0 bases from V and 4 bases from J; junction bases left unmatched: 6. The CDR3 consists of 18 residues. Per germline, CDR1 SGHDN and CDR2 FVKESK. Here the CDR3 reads CASSQDRLAGGPADTQYF. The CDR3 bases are TGTGCCAGCAGCCAAGATCGACTAGCGGGAGGGCCCGCAGATACGCAGTATTTT.

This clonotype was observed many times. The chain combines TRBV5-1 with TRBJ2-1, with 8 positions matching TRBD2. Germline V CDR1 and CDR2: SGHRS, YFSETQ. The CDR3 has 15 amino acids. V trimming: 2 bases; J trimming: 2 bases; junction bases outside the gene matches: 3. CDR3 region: CASSLLAETYNEQFF. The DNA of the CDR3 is TGCGCCAGCAGCTTACTAGCGGAGACCTACAATGAGCAGTTCTTC.

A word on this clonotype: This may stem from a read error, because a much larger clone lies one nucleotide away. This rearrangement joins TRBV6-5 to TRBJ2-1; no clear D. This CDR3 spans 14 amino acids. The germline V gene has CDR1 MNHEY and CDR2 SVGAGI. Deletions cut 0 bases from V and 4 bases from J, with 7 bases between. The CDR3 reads CASSYSSRYNEQFF. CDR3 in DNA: TGTGCCAGCAGTTACTCGAGCAGGTACAATGAGCAGTTCTTC.

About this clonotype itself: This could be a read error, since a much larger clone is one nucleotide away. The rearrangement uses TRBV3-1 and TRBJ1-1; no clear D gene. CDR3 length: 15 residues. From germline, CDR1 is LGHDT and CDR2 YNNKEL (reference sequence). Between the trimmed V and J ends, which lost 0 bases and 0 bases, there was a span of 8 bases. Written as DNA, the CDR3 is TGTGCCAGCAGCCAAGATCGGTGGCTGAACACTGAAGCTTTCTTT. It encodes CASSQDRWLNTEAFF.

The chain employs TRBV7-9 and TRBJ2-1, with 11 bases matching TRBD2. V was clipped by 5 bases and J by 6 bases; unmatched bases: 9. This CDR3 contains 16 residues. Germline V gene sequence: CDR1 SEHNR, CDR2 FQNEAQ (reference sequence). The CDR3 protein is CASSTTRLAGLNEQFF. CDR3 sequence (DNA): TGTGCCAGCAGCACCACACGACTAGCGGGACTCAATGAGCAGTTCTTC.

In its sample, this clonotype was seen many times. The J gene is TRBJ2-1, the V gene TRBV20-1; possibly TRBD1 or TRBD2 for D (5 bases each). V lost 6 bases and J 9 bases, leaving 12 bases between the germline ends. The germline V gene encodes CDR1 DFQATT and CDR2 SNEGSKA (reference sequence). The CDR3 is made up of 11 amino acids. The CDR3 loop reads CSAGKRGEQFF. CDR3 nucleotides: TGCAGTGCCGGGAAAAGGGGTGAGCAGTTCTTC.

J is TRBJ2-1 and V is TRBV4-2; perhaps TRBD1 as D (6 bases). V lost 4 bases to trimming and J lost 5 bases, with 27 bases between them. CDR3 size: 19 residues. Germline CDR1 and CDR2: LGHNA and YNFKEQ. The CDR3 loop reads CASSRPAGYGTQFNNEQFF. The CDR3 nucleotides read TGTGCCAGCAGCCGACCAGCAGGATACGGGACACAATTTAACAATGAGCAGTTCTTC.

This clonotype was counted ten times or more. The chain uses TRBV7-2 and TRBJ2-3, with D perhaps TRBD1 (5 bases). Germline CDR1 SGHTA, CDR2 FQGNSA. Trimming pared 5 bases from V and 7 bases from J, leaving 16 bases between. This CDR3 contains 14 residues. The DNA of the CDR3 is TGTGCCAGCAGCAAAGAGCAGGGCATAAATACGCAGTATTTT. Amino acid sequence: CASSKEQGINTQYF.